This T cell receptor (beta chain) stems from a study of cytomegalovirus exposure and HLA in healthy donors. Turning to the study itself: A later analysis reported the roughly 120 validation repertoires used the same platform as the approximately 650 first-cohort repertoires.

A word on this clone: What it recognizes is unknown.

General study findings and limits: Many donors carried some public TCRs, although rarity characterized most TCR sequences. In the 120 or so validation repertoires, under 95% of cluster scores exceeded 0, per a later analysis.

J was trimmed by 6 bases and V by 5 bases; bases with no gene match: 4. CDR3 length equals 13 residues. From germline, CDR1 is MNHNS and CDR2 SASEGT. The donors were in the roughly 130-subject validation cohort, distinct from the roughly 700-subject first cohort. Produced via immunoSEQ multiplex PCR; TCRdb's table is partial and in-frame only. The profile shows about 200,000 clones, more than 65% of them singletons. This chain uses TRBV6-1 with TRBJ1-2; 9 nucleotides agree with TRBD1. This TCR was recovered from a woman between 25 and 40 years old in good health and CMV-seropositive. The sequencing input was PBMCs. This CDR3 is CASSPRDRDGYTF. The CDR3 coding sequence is TGTGCCAGCAGTCCCCGGGACAGGGATGGCTACACCTTC.